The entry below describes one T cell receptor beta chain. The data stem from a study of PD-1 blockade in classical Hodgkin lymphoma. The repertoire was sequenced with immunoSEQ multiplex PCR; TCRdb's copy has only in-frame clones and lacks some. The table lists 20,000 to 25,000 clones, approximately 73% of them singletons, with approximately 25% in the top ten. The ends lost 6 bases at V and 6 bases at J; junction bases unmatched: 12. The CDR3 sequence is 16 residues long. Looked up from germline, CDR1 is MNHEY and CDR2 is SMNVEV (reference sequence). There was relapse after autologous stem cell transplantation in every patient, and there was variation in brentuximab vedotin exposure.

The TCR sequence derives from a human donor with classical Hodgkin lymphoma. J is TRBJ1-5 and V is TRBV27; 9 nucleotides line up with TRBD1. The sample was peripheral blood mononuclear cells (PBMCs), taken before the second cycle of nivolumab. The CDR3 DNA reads TGTGCCAGCAGCTCGGGACAGGGTGAGGTATTTCAGCCCCAGCATTTT. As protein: CASSSGQGEVFQPQHF.